This record looks at one TCR beta chain sequence and its context. What antigen it recognizes has not been identified. No base quality values were provided; no much bigger clone lies one nucleotide off. The immunoSEQ Assay was the method used to sequence TCRbeta CDR3 regions. After extraction, genomic DNA underwent amplification by bias-controlled multiplex PCR, followed by high-throughput sequencing. In the paper's pipeline: To quantify the absolute abundance of each unique TCRbeta CDR3 region, sequences were collapsed and filtered. T cell fraction was estimated by normalizing TCRbeta template counts to usable DNA, which was measured by amplifying reference genes present in all nucleated cells. Repertoire TCRs were annotated as SARS-CoV-2-specific when V gene, CDR3 amino acid sequence and J gene were exactly matched to a known reactive TCR set. The reference SARS-CoV-2 TCR set was obtained from MIRA and was filtered for enrichment in COVID-19-positive ImmuneCODE repertoires, whereby public or cross-reactive TCRs were removed. Drawing on the MIRA antigens, annotated TCRs were analysed further at the level of specific ORF or position within ORF. Breadth was defined as the number of annotated unique rearrangements divided by the total number of unique productive rearrangements, and depth was defined as the summed frequency of the annotated unique rearrangements. TCR breadth was compared between groups using two-sided Wilcoxon rank-sum tests. Entries here come from immuneACCESS through TCRdb and include only in-frame sequences with V and J called. Some clones fail to appear in such tables; in the studies checked, an unresolved V gene covers under half of the shortfall, and the cause of the remainder is unknown. That table gives V, J and clone size, and the DNA gave D and trimming. This sample has roughly 330,000 clones in its table, and 85% to 90% of those were observed once. The ten largest account for around 5.5% of the sample.

This sample stems from a study of Ad26.COV2.S vaccination and SARS-CoV-2 variants (dated by TCRdb to 2020 to 2023). General notes on the study: Vaccine-arm donors were drawn from COV1001, a multicentre, randomized, double-blind, placebo-controlled phase I-IIa trial of Ad26.COV2.S in healthy adults. Ad26.COV2.S was administered intramuscularly at a dose of 5x10^10 or 1x10^11 viral particles, either as one shot or as two shots given 56 days apart. TCRbeta repertoire sequencing served as the tool for gauging how specific and how broad the SARS-CoV-2-reactive T cell receptors were following Ad26.COV2.S vaccination. The TCR-sequenced set comprised around 30 samples: approximately 19 Ad26.COV2.S vaccine recipients, 5 placebo recipients and 8 SARS-CoV-2 convalescent individuals. Participants in the trial were split at random into five groups of five each, receiving low-dose or high-dose Ad26.COV2.S once or twice, or else placebo on both occasions. Investigators remained blinded to trial group allocation during experiments and outcome assessment.

Broader findings and caveats from the paper: The authors noted that total T cell responses may have been underestimated by the TCR breadth and depth analyses. The study was not powered for comparison of responses between vaccine doses or regimens. Vaccine and placebo recipients had similar non-spike TCR breadth, a finding consistent with the vaccine containing only spike. Spike-specific TCR breadth was higher in Ad26.COV2.S recipients than in placebo recipients (P = 0.0014). After vaccination, substantial breadth of spike-specific CD8+ and CD4+ T cell responses was reported.

V is reduced by 10 bases and J by 4 bases, leaving a spacing of 10 bases between them. Measured from the cysteine to the phenylalanine, the CDR3 is 11 residues long. Only the CDR3 part of the read is kept: 33 bases, read in frame from the first base. For CDR1 and CDR2, the germline V gene lists MDHEN and SYDVKM. This specimen's treatment or condition label, interpreted: around 19 received Ad26.COV2.S at low or high dose, single or two shots; five or six received placebo; per-sample allocation not given. For vaccine and placebo recipients, the sequenced repertoires came from samples collected on day 63 after the first injection. Between 29 July and 7 August 2020, Cohort 1b enrolled about two dozen adults aged 18-55 years at one site in Boston, USA. As a vaccine, Ad26.COV2.S was a replication-incompetent adenovirus type 26 vector that expressed a prefusion-stabilized SARS-CoV-2 spike protein derived from the original Wuhan strain.

The chain employs TRBV28 and TRBJ1-1; a tentative D match to TRBD1 spans 5 bases. Here the sequenced sample was peripheral blood, taken in a trial of Ad26.COV2.S vaccine versus placebo. The sequence derives from a person between 18 and 60 years old who received the Ad26.COV2.S COVID-19 vaccine or a placebo. The CDR3 corresponds to CATSRATEAFF. DNA sequence: TGTGCCACCTCCAGGGCCACTGAAGCTTTCTTT.